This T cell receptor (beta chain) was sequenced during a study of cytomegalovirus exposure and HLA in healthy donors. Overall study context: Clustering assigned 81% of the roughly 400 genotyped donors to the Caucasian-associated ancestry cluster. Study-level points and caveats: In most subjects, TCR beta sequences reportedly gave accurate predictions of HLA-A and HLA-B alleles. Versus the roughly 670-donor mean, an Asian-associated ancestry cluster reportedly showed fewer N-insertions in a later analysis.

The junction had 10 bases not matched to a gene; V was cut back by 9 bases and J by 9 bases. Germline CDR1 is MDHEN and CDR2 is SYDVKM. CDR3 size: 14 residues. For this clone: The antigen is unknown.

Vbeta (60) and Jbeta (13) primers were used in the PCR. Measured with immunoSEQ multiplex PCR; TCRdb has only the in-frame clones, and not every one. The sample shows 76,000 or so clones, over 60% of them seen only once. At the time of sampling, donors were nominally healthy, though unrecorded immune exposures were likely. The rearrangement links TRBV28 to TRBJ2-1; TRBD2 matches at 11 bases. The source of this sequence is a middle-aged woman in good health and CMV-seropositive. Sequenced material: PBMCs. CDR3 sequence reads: CASVLAGAWREQFF. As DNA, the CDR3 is TGTGCCAGTGTACTAGCGGGAGCCTGGCGTGAGCAGTTCTTC.